This entry lists 20 T cell receptor beta chains sequenced from one sample in a study of blood T cells in healthy people across ages. With a J-beta primer mix and a sample-barcoded 5' primer, a second PCR ran 7 to 11 cycles. TCRdb ran MiXCR on the 5' RACE reads and lists one entry per CDR3 protein. The data show 1.4 million or so distinct CDR3 sequences, 35% to 45% seen once. The specimen was blood. All receptors derive from a woman younger than 30 in good health.

The chain recombines TRBV20-1 with TRBJ2-7; 8 bases are shared with TRBD2. The CDR3 extends over 14 amino acids. J was trimmed by 2 bases and V by 7 bases; bases with no gene match: 10. Germline CDR1 DFQATT, CDR2 SNEGSKA (reference sequence). CDR3 protein: CSGSGGRYTYEQYF. As DNA, the CDR3 is TGCAGTGGCAGCGGCGGGAGGTACACCTACGAGCAGTACTTC.

As DNA, the CDR3 is TGCAGTGCTTGGACTAGCCGATTATCCTACAATGAGCAGTACTTC. This gives the protein CSAWTSRLSYNEQYF. The chain joins TRBV20-1 to TRBJ2-1, with 8 bases that match TRBD2. The end of the DNA fits TRBJ2-7 better, so the J call may be wrong. CDR3 length equals 15 residues. Germline loops: CDR1 DFQATT, CDR2 SNEGSKA (reference sequence).

The chain recombines TRBV2 with TRBJ2-4; D may be TRBD1 (6 bases). The V gene lost 3 bases and the J gene lost 9 bases, with 15 bases spanning the gap. This CDR3 comprises 14 residues. Germline V CDR1 and CDR2: SNHLY, FYNNEI. The chain's CDR3 is CASSEDRTVSIQYF. DNA for the CDR3: TGTGCCAGCAGTGAGGACCGGACAGTTAGCATTCAGTACTTC.

V usage is TRBV15 and J usage is TRBJ2-7; TRBD1 aligns across 9 bases. Germline V gives CDR1 LNHNV, CDR2 YYDKDF (reference sequence). V lost 6 bases to trimming and J lost 2 bases; unmatched junction nucleotides: 5. CDR3 length equals 14 residues. The CDR3 here is CATSQGTGTYEQYF. CDR3 DNA: TGTGCCACCAGTCAAGGGACAGGGACCTACGAGCAGTACTTC.

This clonotype was counted a single time. The chain is built from TRBV25-1 and TRBJ2-7, with TRBD1 matching over 7 bases. The CDR3 has 15 amino acids. Trimming at V came to 2 bases and at J to 3 bases, leaving 7 bases not matched to a gene. CDR1 is MGHDK and CDR2 is SYGVNS in the germline V gene. The CDR3 nucleotides read TGTGCCAGCAGTGAACTGGGGACAGCTGACTACGAGCAGTACTTC. Translated, it gives CASSELGTADYEQYF.

The chain has TRBV7-9 and TRBJ2-1, with 9 bases aligning to TRBD2. From germline, CDR1 is SEHNR and CDR2 FQNEAQ (reference sequence). The CDR3 has 16 amino acids. Germline trimming cut 1 base from V and 9 bases from J; bases unmatched to any gene: 10. The chain's CDR3 is CASSLGSGREDGEQFF. DNA of the CDR3: TGTGCCAGCAGCTTAGGTAGCGGGAGAGAGGACGGTGAGCAGTTCTTC.

The genes are TRBV27 and TRBJ1-1; TRBD1 matches at 7 bases. This CDR3 spans 16 amino acids. Germline loops: CDR1 MNHEY, CDR2 SMNVEV (reference sequence). V dropped 5 bases and J dropped 0; count of bases not matched to a gene: 9. CDR3 bases: TGTGCCAGCAGTACCACAGGGGCCTCCATGAACACTGAAGCTTTCTTT. Protein sequence: CASSTTGASMNTEAFF.

The rearrangement links TRBV20-1 to TRBJ1-5; TRBD1 matches at 7 bases. Losses at the gene ends were 7 bases for V and 8 bases for J; bases not matched to a gene: 14. The germline V gene has CDR1 DFQATT and CDR2 SNEGSKA (reference sequence). The CDR3 is 14 residues long. CDR3 DNA sequence: TGCAGTGTAAGGACAGGAGTATTATCAGAGCCCCAGCATTTT. This sequence encodes CSVRTGVLSEPQHF.

V is TRBV12-3 or TRBV12-4 and J is TRBJ2-7; D unclear. There are 12 residues in the CDR3. V was shortened by 3 bases and J by 5 bases, with 8 bases between the two germline ends. Here the CDR3 DNA reads TGTGCCAGCAGTTTCTCCCCCCACGAGCAGTACTTC. Amino acids: CASSFSPHEQYF.

This clonotype was counted only a few times. The chain employs TRBV11-1 and TRBJ2-1; 7 positions agree with TRBD2. CDR1 and CDR2 (germline): SGHAT, FQDESV (reference sequence). The CDR3 consists of 15 residues. The J segment lost 8 bases and the V segment lost 5 bases, leaving 12 bases of the junction unmatched. CDR3 DNA sequence: TGTGCCAGCAGCCCGGAGGGCGGGAGACCCGATGAGCAGTTCTTC. This sequence encodes CASSPEGGRPDEQFF.

CDR3 amino acids: CSIQPSWEQYF. The CDR3 DNA follows: TGCAGTATTCAACCTAGCTGGGAGCAGTACTTC. The V and J genes are TRBV20-1 and TRBJ2-7, with TRBD2 as a possible D gene (5 bases). CDR1 and CDR2 (germline): DFQATT, SNEGSKA (reference sequence). This CDR3 region has 11 residues. V was pared by 8 bases and J by 7 bases, with 15 bases between.

The gene calls are TRBV3-1 and TRBJ2-5, with no clear D. This CDR3 is built from 15 residues. Trimming removed 3 bases from V and 2 bases from J, with 13 bases in between. Per the germline V gene, CDR1 is LGHDT and CDR2 is YNNKEL (reference sequence). Here the CDR3 reads CASSHLRSVQETQYF. The CDR3 nucleotides read TGTGCCAGCAGCCATTTGAGGAGCGTTCAAGAGACCCAGTACTTC.

This clonotype was seen a handful of times. The J gene is TRBJ2-3, the V gene TRBV29-1, with TRBD2 identical over 10 bases. The CDR3 sequence is 14 residues long. J gave up 5 bases and V 4 bases, and 6 bases lay outside the gene matches. In germline, CDR1 is SQVTM, CDR2 ANQGSEA. CDR3 nucleotide sequence: TGCAGCGTTGCCTTAAGACTAGCGGGAGATACGCAGTATTTT. Its translation: CSVALRLAGDTQYF.

This clonotype was seen just once. The V and J genes are TRBV12-3 or TRBV12-4 and TRBJ1-6, with D uncertain. This CDR3 region has 17 residues. The V end was cut by 2 bases, the J end by 10 bases, with 21 bases between. The CDR3: CASSLHPEDNGRSPLHF. In DNA, the CDR3 is TGTGCCAGCAGTTTACACCCCGAAGACAACGGGCGGTCACCCCTCCACTTT.

This chain joins TRBV20-1 and TRBJ1-5; no clear D gene. CDR3 length: 15 amino acids. V lost 3 bases and J lost 0, with 12 bases in between. Looked up from germline, CDR1 is DFQATT and CDR2 is SNEGSKA (reference sequence). CDR3 DNA: TGCAGTGCTAGTTGGGCGGGGTCTAGCAATCAGCCCCAGCATTTT. This sequence encodes CSASWAGSSNQPQHF.

The rearrangement joins TRBV20-1 to TRBJ1-4; unclear D gene. Germline V gene sequence: CDR1 DFQATT, CDR2 SNEGSKA (reference sequence). V lost 4 bases and J lost 3, with 6 bases in between. The CDR3 contains 12 residues. The CDR3 DNA sequence: TGCAGTGCTACTCCCTCTAATGAAAAACTGTTTTTT. It codes for CSATPSNEKLFF.

This clonotype was seen a few times. This chain links TRBV3-1 with TRBJ2-7; TRBD2 might be the D (7 bases). CDR1 LGHDT and CDR2 YNNKEL come from the germline V gene (reference sequence). The V end lost 1 base, the J end lost 2 bases, and 12 bases lay between the germline ends. This CDR3 spans 15 amino acids. CDR3 bases: TGTGCCAGCAGCCAAGGGGGGGGACAACCCTACGAGCAGTACTTC. Protein product: CASSQGGGQPYEQYF.

This clonotype was seen a handful of times. This sequence joins TRBV9 and TRBJ1-2; 7 positions agree with TRBD1. This CDR3 region has 14 residues. V gave up 6 bases and J gave up 4 bases; unmatched junction bases: 9. Germline values: CDR1 SGDLS, CDR2 YYNGEE. The CDR3 DNA sequence: TGTGCCAGCAACCCAAACAGGGGAGGCTATGGCTACACCTTC. It specifies CASNPNRGGYGYTF.

This clonotype was seen at least ten times. The V gene is TRBV5-1, the J gene TRBJ1-1; TRBD1 is a possible D gene (5 bases). The CDR3 is made up of 15 amino acids. The germline V and J ends were trimmed by 1 base and 0 bases, with 10 bases remaining between them. The germline V gene encodes CDR1 SGHRS and CDR2 YFSETQ. The CDR3 here is CASSLTGRMNTEAFF. The DNA for the CDR3 is TGCGCCAGCAGCTTGACAGGACGGATGAACACTGAAGCTTTCTTT.

The V and J genes are TRBV9 and TRBJ1-2, with 9 bases aligning to TRBD1. In germline, CDR1 is SGDLS, CDR2 YYNGEE. V shed 2 bases, J shed 4 bases, and the junction held 6 bases outside the gene matches. CDR3 size: 15 residues. Written as DNA, the CDR3 is TGTGCCAGCAGCGTTCAACAGGGGGCTGGCTATGGCTACACCTTC. Protein sequence: CASSVQQGAGYGYTF.